Described below is a single T cell receptor (beta chain) sequence and its context. As yet, its antigen is unknown. Germline-derived CDR1 and CDR2 are MDHEN and SYDVKM. This CDR3 has 16 residues. The sample is drawn from a study of cytomegalovirus exposure and HLA in healthy donors. The PCR made use of 60 Vbeta and 13 Jbeta primers. Per the authors' pipeline: Unique TCR beta chains totaled about 78 million in a later count, with about 11 million of them shared. Repertoires were generated with immunoSEQ multiplex PCR, while TCRdb's copy carries only in-frame clones and drops some. The V and J calls and clone size are taken from that table; D and trimming were inferred from the DNA. This sample yields over 150,000 clones, of which about 69% are seen a single time; 2.9% belongs to the top ten. Study-wide points: A later analysis linked a missense DCLRE1C variant to TCR beta V- and J-gene trimming.

The clonotype originates from a male donor in good health and CMV-seronegative. Sequenced material: PBMCs. The chain combines TRBV28 with TRBJ2-5; D remains ambiguous. The closer fit of TRBJ2-7 to the DNA end suggests the J call may be wrong. CDR3 sequence reads: CASSPFILQKFYEQYF. For the CDR3, the DNA is TGTGCCAGCAGTCCATTTATCCTCCAAAAATTCTACGAGCAGTACTTC.